These 11 T cell receptor beta chains came from one sample sequenced in a study of T-cell memory formation after mild COVID-19. Using its own MiXCR run on the 5' RACE reads, TCRdb lists one record per CDR3 protein. This sample carries a few hundred thousand distinct CDR3 sequences, about a sixth of them seen once, and the ten largest clones take 20% to 25%. Sequences were obtained from PBMCs or a T cell subset sorted from them (not recorded which). The receptors stem from a man younger than 35 who had mild COVID-19 (a few samples of this study predate the infection). Cell type and time point are not known.

This clonotype showed up just a few times. The chain has TRBV29-1 and TRBJ2-1; a weak D match, TRBD2 (5 bases). CDR1 and CDR2 (germline): SQVTM, ANQGSEA. The CDR3 contains 15 residues. V shed 0 bases and J shed 6 bases, with 15 bases lying between them. Here the CDR3 reads CSVEDSGEWGNEQFF. CDR3 nucleotide sequence: TGCAGCGTTGAAGATTCCGGGGAATGGGGCAATGAGCAGTTCTTC.

The rearrangement joins TRBV6-6 to TRBJ1-1; D remains ambiguous. The V end was cut by 0 bases, the J end by 7 bases, with 9 bases between. CDR3 size: 13 residues. Germline V gives CDR1 MNHNY, CDR2 SVGAGI (reference sequence). The CDR3 nucleotides read TGTGCCAGCAGTTACTCAGGCTGGGGTGAAGCTTTCTTT. It translates to CASSYSGWGEAFF.

The rearrangement uses TRBV10-3 and TRBJ1-1, with D uncertain. CDR1 and CDR2 (germline): ENHRY, SYGVKD. V gave up 7 bases and J gave up 5 bases, with 14 bases separating them. This CDR3 comprises 13 residues. The CDR3 DNA is TGTGCCATCAAGTCCATCGTGGAAACTGAAGCTTTCTTT. Protein product: CAIKSIVETEAFF.

This clonotype was seen more than once but under ten times. The rearrangement links TRBV7-9 to TRBJ2-3; unclear D gene. The CDR3 length is 16 residues. The V gene lost 2 bases and the J gene lost 2 bases, with 14 bases spanning the gap. Per the germline V gene, CDR1 is SEHNR and CDR2 is FQNEAQ (reference sequence). CDR3 nucleotides: TGTGCCAGCAGCTTAAGATCGGCTAGTGCCACAGATACGCAGTATTTT. This sequence encodes CASSLRSASATDTQYF.

This clonotype was picked up a small number of times. J is TRBJ2-2 and V is TRBV18; 9 bases match TRBD1. Germline-derived CDR1 and CDR2 are KGHSH and LQKENI. With V trimmed by 2 bases and J by 3 bases, 4 bases remained unmatched. CDR3 length: 16 amino acids. CDR3 sequence: CASSPTGGEDTGELFF. The CDR3 DNA follows: TGTGCCAGCTCACCAACAGGGGGCGAGGACACCGGGGAGCTGTTTTTT.

This clonotype came up many times. The rearrangement joins TRBV2 to TRBJ2-1, with TRBD2 matching 14 bases. With 8 bases clipped from V and 6 bases from J, the junction kept 3 bases outside the gene matches. The CDR3 is 14 residues long. The germline gives CDR1 SNHLY, CDR2 FYNNEI. The CDR3 coding sequence is TGTGCCAGCCACGGACTAGCGGGGGGCAATGAGCAGTTCTTC. It yields the protein CASHGLAGGNEQFF.

The J gene is TRBJ1-6, the V gene TRBV6-1; D is uncertain. The V end was cut by 4 bases, the J end by 8 bases, with 9 bases between. Germline-derived CDR1 and CDR2 are MNHNS and SASEGT. CDR3 length equals 13 residues. CDR3: CASSGTSHSPLHF. DNA of the CDR3: TGTGCCAGCAGTGGAACTTCCCATTCACCCCTCCACTTT.

The chain links TRBV12-3 or TRBV12-4 to TRBJ2-3; D ambiguous. The CDR3 is 14 residues long. The germline V and J ends were trimmed by 4 bases and 2 bases, with 10 bases remaining between them. The CDR3 sequence is CASSYSVNTDTQYF. For the CDR3, the DNA is TGTGCCAGCAGTTATTCGGTAAACACAGATACGCAGTATTTT.

The gene calls are TRBV9 and TRBJ2-5, with D tentatively TRBD2 (6 bases). The ends were cut back, 2 bases at V and 5 bases at J, with 19 bases in the middle. Germline CDR1 reads SGDLS; CDR2 reads YYNGEE. This CDR3 is built from 16 residues. The CDR3, as DNA: TGTGCCAGCAGCGTTCTGCCGGTTCAAGGAGGGGAGACCCAGTACTTC. As protein: CASSVLPVQGGETQYF. Supplemented by reference TRBV9 and TRBJ2-5, the full variable domain reads DSGVTQTPKHLITATGQRVTLRCSPRSGDLSVYWYQQSLDQGLQFLIQYYNGEERAKGNILERFSAQQFPDLHSELNLSSLELGDSALYFCASSVLPVQGGETQYFGPGTRLLVL.

This clonotype showed up just a few times. The chain couples TRBV7-6 to TRBJ2-1; D unclear. Deletions cut 3 bases from V and 6 bases from J, with 6 bases between. Per the germline V gene, CDR1 is SGHVS and CDR2 is FNYEAQ. The CDR3 sequence is 12 residues long. The CDR3 loop reads CASSFVSNEQFF. CDR3 in DNA: TGTGCCAGCAGCTTCGTGTCCAATGAGCAGTTCTTC.

The chain recombines TRBV7-9 with TRBJ2-1; D gene ambiguous. With 10 bases removed from V and 0 bases from J, the gap between germline ends came to 10 bases. The CDR3 consists of 13 residues. Germline lookup yields CDR1 SEHNR and CDR2 FQNEAQ (reference sequence). CDR3 nucleotides: TGTGCCACGACCACGAGCTCCTACAATGAGCAGTTCTTC. Its protein product is CATTTSSYNEQFF.